The 15 T cell receptor beta chains listed next were all sequenced from one sample in a study of blood T cell repertoires in COVID-19. Sequencing was performed with immunoSEQ multiplex PCR; in TCRdb, only in-frame clones are kept and a portion is missing. Here the sample spans around 50,000 clones, about 83% being singletons. Sample: peripheral blood. The receptors were sampled from a woman of 80 years or more with acute or convalescent COVID-19.

The chain is built from TRBV3-1 (or the pseudogene TRBV3-2) and TRBJ2-1; 11 bases map to TRBD2. CDR1 is LGHDT, CDR2 YNNKEL, per germline (reference sequence). This CDR3 has 18 residues. The V and J ends lost 3 bases and 3 bases, in that order; junction bases with no gene match: 10. CDR3 nucleotides: TGTGCCAGCAGCCATTCTAGCGGGAGGCGAACCGGCTACAATGAGCAGTTCTTC. Translation gives CASSHSSGRRTGYNEQFF.

The J gene is TRBJ1-2, the V gene TRBV7-3; D possibly corresponds to TRBD1 (6 bases). The CDR3 covers 12 residues. Trimming shortened V by 4 bases and J by 13 bases, and 16 bases separated the two germline ends. CDR1 and CDR2 from the germline V gene are SGHTA and FQGTGA. The CDR3 nucleotides are TGTGCCAGCAGCTCCCAGGATGGGGGCGTCACCTTC. Residues: CASSSQDGGVTF.

The chain employs TRBV19 and TRBJ1-2; possibly TRBD1 for D (6 bases). Between the trimmed V and J ends, which lost 9 bases and 7 bases, there was a span of 12 bases. The CDR3 is 11 residues long. Germline CDR1 reads LNHDA; CDR2 reads SQIVND (reference sequence). As DNA, the CDR3 is TGTGCCAGCCAAGGGGGTCGTGGCTACACCTTC. It specifies CASQGGRGYTF.

The chain employs TRBV2 and TRBJ2-3, with D maybe TRBD2 (6 bases). This CDR3 region has 14 residues. Germline V lookup: CDR1 SNHLY, CDR2 FYNNEI. Trimming left V 3 bases short and J 4 bases short, with 11 bases between. This CDR3 is CASSETRNSDTQYF. CDR3 nucleotides: TGTGCCAGCAGTGAGACTAGAAATTCAGATACGCAGTATTTT.

V gene TRBV6-5 combines with J gene TRBJ2-6; D gene unclear. The germline V and J ends were trimmed by 6 bases and 1 base, with 10 bases remaining between them. Germline CDR1 reads MNHEY; CDR2 reads SVGAGI. The CDR3 covers 15 residues. The CDR3 nucleotides are TGTGCCAGCAGACAATCCCGTTCTGGGGCCAACGTCCTGACTTTC. It encodes CASRQSRSGANVLTF.

J is TRBJ1-2 and V is TRBV5-4; 7 bases align to TRBD1. This CDR3 contains 13 residues. V dropped 4 bases and J dropped 2; count of bases not matched to a gene: 2. Per germline, CDR1 SGHNT and CDR2 YYREEE (reference sequence). For the CDR3, the DNA is TGTGCCAGCAGCGCGGGACAGAACTATGGCTACACCTTC. It codes for CASSAGQNYGYTF.

V and J are TRBV18 and TRBJ1-1; weak D call: TRBD1 (5 bases). The germline gives CDR1 KGHSH, CDR2 LQKENI. The germline V and J ends were trimmed by 0 bases and 6 bases, with 11 bases remaining between them. The CDR3 totals 14 residues. The CDR3 DNA reads as TGTGCCAGCTCACCACCATCAGGGTACGCTGAAGCTTTCTTT. Protein sequence: CASSPPSGYAEAFF.

The chain couples TRBV3-1 (or the pseudogene TRBV3-2) to TRBJ2-7; TRBD2 might be the D (6 bases). CDR1 and CDR2 (germline): LGHDT, YNNKEL (reference sequence). V shed 1 base and J shed 4 bases, with 11 bases lying between them. The CDR3 spans 14 residues. The CDR3 nucleotides are TGTGCCAGCAGCCAAGTTGCTAGCGTGTACGAGCAGTACTTC. Translating gives CASSQVASVYEQYF.

The CDR3 sequence is CASSSLGQGDEQYF. For the CDR3, the DNA is TGTGCCAGCAGCTCGCTCGGACAGGGGGACGAGCAGTACTTC. The chain is built from TRBV7-6 and TRBJ2-7; TRBD1 agrees at 10 bases. V was clipped by 4 bases and J by 5 bases; unmatched bases: 5. Per germline, CDR1 SGHVS and CDR2 FNYEAQ. CDR3 length: 14 amino acids. The full variable domain, its missing parts supplied by reference TRBV7-6 and TRBJ2-7, is GAGVSQSPRYKVTKRGQDVALRCDPISGHVSLYWYRQALGQGPEFLTYFNYEAQQDKSGLPNDRFSAERPEGSISTLTIQRTEQRDSAMYRCASSSLGQGDEQYFGPGTRLTVT.

The chain employs TRBV11-3 and TRBJ2-1; TRBD2 matches at 12 bases. The junction had 9 bases not matched to a gene; V was cut back by 5 bases and J by 7 bases. Per germline, CDR1 SGHNT and CDR2 YENEEA. The CDR3 extends over 16 amino acids. CDR3 in amino acids: CASSRASGRAVNEQFF. The CDR3 DNA follows: TGTGCCAGCAGCCGAGCTAGCGGGAGGGCCGTGAATGAGCAGTTCTTC.

This sequence joins TRBV19 and TRBJ1-6; 8 nucleotides agree with TRBD1. CDR1 and CDR2 from the germline V gene are LNHDA and SQIVND (reference sequence). The CDR3 totals 14 residues. V shed 6 bases and J 6 bases; nucleotides not matched to a gene: 4. CDR3 DNA: TGTGCCAGTAGCACCGGGACAGGTAATTCACCCCTCCACTTT. Its protein is CASSTGTGNSPLHF.

CDR3 in DNA: TGTGCCAGCAGCTTACCGGGGGACCATTATAACTATGGCTACACCTTC. Its translation is CASSLPGDHYNYGYTF. The V and J genes are TRBV7-9 and TRBJ1-2, with D perhaps TRBD1 (5 bases). CDR1 SEHNR and CDR2 FQNEAQ come from the germline V gene (reference sequence). V was clipped by 2 bases and J by 1 base, with 14 bases between them. The CDR3 extends over 16 amino acids.

The table lists this clone with a count of one. The rearrangement uses TRBV12-3 or TRBV12-4 and TRBJ1-2, with D maybe TRBD1 (6 bases). V lost 5 bases and J 4 bases, leaving 8 bases between the germline ends. The CDR3 runs 12 residues. CDR3 residues: CASSPDSYGYTF. The CDR3 DNA is TGTGCCAGCAGTCCGGACAGCTATGGCTACACCTTC.

The chain carries TRBV7-9 and TRBJ2-1, with D tentatively TRBD1 (6 bases). The CDR3 consists of 16 residues. Germline loops: CDR1 SEHNR, CDR2 FQNEAQ (reference sequence). V lost 3 bases and J lost 6, with 18 bases in between. CDR3 region: CASSFSGQGSGNEQFF. The CDR3 DNA reads TGTGCCAGCAGCTTCTCGGGACAAGGGTCAGGCAATGAGCAGTTCTTC.

The chain recombines TRBV28 with TRBJ2-2, with 7 bases fitting TRBD2. Germline CDR1 and CDR2: MDHEN and SYDVKM. The CDR3 runs 14 residues. With 4 bases clipped from V and 4 bases from J, the junction kept 3 bases outside the gene matches. CDR3 DNA: TGTGCCAGCAGTTCGGGGGGTGTCACCGGGGAGCTGTTTTTT. This sequence encodes CASSSGGVTGELFF.